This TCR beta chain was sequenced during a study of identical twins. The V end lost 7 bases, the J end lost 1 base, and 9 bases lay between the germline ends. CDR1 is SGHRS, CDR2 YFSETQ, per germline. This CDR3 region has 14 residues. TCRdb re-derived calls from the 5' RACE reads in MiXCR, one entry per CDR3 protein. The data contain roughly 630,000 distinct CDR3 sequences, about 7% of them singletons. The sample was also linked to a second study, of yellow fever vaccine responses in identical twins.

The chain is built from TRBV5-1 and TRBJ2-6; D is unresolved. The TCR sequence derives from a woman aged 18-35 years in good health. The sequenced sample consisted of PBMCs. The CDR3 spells CASAKGSGANVLTF. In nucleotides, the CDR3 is TGCGCCAGCGCGAAAGGGTCTGGGGCCAACGTCCTGACTTTC.